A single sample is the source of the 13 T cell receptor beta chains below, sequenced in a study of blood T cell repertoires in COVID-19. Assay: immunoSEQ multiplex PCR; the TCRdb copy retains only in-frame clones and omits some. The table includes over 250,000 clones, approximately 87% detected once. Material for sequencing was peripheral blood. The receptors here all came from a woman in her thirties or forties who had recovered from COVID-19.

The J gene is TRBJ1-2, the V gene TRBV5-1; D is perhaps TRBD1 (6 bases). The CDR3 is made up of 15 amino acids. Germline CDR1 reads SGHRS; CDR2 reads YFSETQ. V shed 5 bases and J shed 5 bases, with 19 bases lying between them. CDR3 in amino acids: CASRQYRGGLYGYTF. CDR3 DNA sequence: TGCGCCAGCAGGCAATACCGCGGGGGGCTGTATGGCTACACCTTC.

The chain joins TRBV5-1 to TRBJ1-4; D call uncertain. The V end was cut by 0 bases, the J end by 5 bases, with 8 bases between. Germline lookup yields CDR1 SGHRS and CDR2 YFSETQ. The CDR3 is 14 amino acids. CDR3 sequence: CASSLGGQNEKLFF. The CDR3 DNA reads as TGCGCCAGCAGCTTGGGCGGCCAGAATGAAAAACTGTTTTTT.

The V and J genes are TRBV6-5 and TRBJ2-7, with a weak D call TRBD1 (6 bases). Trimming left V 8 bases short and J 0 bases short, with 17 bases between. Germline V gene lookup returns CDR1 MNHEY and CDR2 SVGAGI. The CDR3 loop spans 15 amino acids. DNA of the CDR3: TGTGCCAGCTCTGGGGGCGGTGGGAGCTCCTACGAGCAGTACTTC. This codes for CASSGGGGSSYEQYF.

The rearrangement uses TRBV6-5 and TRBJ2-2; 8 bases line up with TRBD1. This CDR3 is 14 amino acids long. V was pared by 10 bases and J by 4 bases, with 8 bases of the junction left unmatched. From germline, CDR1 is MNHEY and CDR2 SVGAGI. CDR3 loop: CATYNRGATGELFF. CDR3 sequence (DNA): TGTGCCACCTACAACAGGGGGGCCACCGGGGAGCTGTTTTTT.

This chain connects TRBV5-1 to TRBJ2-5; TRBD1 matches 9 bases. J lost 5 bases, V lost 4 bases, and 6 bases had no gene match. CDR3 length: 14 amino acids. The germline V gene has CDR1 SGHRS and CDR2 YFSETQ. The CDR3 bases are TGCGCCAGCAGCACCACAGGGGGCTCGGAGACCCAGTACTTC. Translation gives CASSTTGGSETQYF.

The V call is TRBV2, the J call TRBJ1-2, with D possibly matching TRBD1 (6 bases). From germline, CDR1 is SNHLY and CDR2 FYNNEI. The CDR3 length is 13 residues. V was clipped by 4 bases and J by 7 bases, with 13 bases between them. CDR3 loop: CASSVGDKGGYTF. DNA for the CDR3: TGTGCCAGCAGTGTAGGGGACAAAGGTGGCTACACCTTC.

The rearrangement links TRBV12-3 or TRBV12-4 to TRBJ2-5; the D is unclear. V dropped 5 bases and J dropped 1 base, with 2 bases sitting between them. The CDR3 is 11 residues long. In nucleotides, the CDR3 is TGTGCCAGCAGTCTCCAAGAGACCCAGTACTTC. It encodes CASSLQETQYF.

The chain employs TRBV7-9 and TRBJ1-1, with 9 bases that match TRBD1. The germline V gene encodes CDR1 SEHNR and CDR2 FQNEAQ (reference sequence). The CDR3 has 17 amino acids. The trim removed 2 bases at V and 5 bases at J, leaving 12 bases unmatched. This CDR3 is CASSLKRVGTGRTEAFF. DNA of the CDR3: TGTGCCAGCAGCTTAAAAAGGGTGGGGACAGGGAGGACTGAAGCTTTCTTT. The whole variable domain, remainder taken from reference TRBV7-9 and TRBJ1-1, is DTGVSQNPRHKITKRGQNVTFRCDPISEHNRLYWYRQTLGQGPEFLTYFQNEAQLEKSRLLSDRFSAERPKGSFSTLEIQRTEQGDSAMYLCASSLKRVGTGRTEAFFGQGTRLTVV.

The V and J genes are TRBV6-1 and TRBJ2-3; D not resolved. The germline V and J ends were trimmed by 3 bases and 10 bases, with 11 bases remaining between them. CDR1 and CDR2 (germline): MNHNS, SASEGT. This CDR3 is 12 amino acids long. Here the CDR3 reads CASSDPVMAQYF. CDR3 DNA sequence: TGTGCCAGCAGTGATCCGGTGATGGCGCAGTATTTT.

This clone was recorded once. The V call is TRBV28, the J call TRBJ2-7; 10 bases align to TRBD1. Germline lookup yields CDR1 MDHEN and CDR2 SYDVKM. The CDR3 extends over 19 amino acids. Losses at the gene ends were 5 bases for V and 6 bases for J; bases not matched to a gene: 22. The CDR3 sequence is CASSVKPGTGVLWGIEQYF. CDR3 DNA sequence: TGTGCCAGCAGTGTGAAACCCGGGACAGGGGTATTGTGGGGTATCGAGCAGTACTTC.

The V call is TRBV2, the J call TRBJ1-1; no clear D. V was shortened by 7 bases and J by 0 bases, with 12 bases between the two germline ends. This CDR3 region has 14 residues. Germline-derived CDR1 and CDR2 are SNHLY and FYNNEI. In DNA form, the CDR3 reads TGTGCCAGCAATACCCCGGGTGTGAACACTGAAGCTTTCTTT. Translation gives CASNTPGVNTEAFF. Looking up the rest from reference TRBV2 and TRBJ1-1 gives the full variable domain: EPEVTQTPSHQVTQMGQEVILRCVPISNHLYFYWYRQILGQKVEFLVSFYNNEISEKSEIFDDQFSVERPDGSNFTLKIRSTKLEDSAMYFCASNTPGVNTEAFFGQGTRLTVV.

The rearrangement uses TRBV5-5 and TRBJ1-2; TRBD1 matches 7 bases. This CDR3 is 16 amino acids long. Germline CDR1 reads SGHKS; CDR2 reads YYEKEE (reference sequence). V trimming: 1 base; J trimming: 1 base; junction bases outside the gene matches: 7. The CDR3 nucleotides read TGTGCCAGCAGCTTGCTGGACAGGACCTATAACTATGGCTACACCTTC. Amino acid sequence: CASSLLDRTYNYGYTF. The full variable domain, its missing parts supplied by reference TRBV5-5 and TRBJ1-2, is DAGVTQSPTHLIKTRGQQVTLRCSPISGHKSVSWYQQVLGQGPQFIFQYYEKEERGRGNFPDRFSARQFPNYSSELNVNALLLGDSALYLCASSLLDRTYNYGYTFGSGTRLTVV.

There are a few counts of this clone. CDR3 residues: CASQPDREGNQPQHF. The CDR3 DNA follows: TGTGCCAGTCAGCCGGACAGGGAGGGGAATCAGCCCCAGCATTTT. The rearrangement links TRBV27 to TRBJ1-5, with 8 bases that match TRBD1. The germline V gene has CDR1 MNHEY and CDR2 SMNVEV (reference sequence). J gave up 4 bases and V 9 bases, and 11 bases lay outside the gene matches. CDR3 size: 15 residues.